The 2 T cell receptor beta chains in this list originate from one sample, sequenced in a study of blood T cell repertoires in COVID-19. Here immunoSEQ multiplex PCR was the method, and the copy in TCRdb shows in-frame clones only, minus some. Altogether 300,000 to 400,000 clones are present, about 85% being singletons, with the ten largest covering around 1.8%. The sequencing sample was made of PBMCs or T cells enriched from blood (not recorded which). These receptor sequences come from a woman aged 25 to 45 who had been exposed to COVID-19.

The CDR3 DNA is TGTGCCACCGGGGGGGCAGATACGCAGTATTTT. Amino acids: CATGGADTQYF. The chain combines TRBV15 with TRBJ2-3; TRBD2 agrees at 7 bases. This CDR3 has 11 amino acids. Germline trimming cut 8 bases from V and 4 bases from J; bases unmatched to any gene: 0. The germline CDR1 and CDR2 sequences are LNHNV and YYDKDF (reference sequence).

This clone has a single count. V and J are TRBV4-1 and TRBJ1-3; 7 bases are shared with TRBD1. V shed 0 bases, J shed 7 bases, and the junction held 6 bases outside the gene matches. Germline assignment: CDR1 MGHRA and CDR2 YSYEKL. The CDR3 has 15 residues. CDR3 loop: CASSQDHSRGNTIYF. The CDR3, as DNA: TGCGCCAGCAGCCAAGATCATAGCAGGGGGAACACCATATATTTT.